This TCR beta chain derives from a study of T cell responses to AZD1222 COVID-19 vaccine. Broader study findings: Scientists sampled the repertoires only once the peak T cell response had passed. Vaccination with two AZD1222 doses was followed by a rise in Spike-specific TCR breadth and depth. Within unmutated variant regions lay the reported targets of nearly half of spike-specific TCRs.

Using immunoSEQ multiplex PCR, the repertoire was profiled, and TCRdb retains in-frame clones only, with some absent. The sample contains approximately 96,000 clones, about 86% of which appear only once. V was shortened by 2 bases and J by 5 bases, with 12 bases between the two germline ends. The length of the CDR3 is 14 residues. The germline V gene has CDR1 SNHLY and CDR2 FYNNEI. Regarding this clone: Antigen specificity is unknown.

The chain carries TRBV2 and TRBJ2-5; D ambiguous. The clonotype originates from an adult who received the AZD1222 COVID-19 vaccine. The material sequenced was peripheral blood, taken 28 days after the second AZD1222 dose. The CDR3 sequence: CASSERSRWETQYF. CDR3 coding DNA: TGTGCCAGCAGTGAACGGTCCAGATGGGAGACCCAGTACTTC.